What follows describes a single TCR beta chain. This clone has just a few counts. There is no known antigen for this receptor. No quality values exist for individual bases; no much larger clone is one base distant. V loses 1 base at its end and J loses 8 bases; junction bases beyond the gene matches: 8. Taken from the germline V gene, the CDR1 and CDR2 loops are KGHSH and LQKENI. The CDR3, from cysteine to phenylalanine, totals 15 residues. The kept DNA is CDR3 alone, 45 bases in frame from the first base. The High Capacity cDNA Reverse Transcription Kit was used to reverse transcribe all of the isolated RNA, meaning that expressed TCRB transcripts were what got sequenced. Naive, central memory and regulatory T cell samples underwent deep immunoSEQ sequencing, averaging roughly 3.5 million total reads per sample. Sorted cells were lysed in RLT buffer, and RNA was extracted using DNase-treated RNeasy Micro or Mini kits according to cell number. Each cell subset was processed separately to prevent cross-contamination, with patient and healthy donor samples processed together. TCRB sequences were amplified from cDNA with the immunoSEQ multiplex PCR, producing 87-bp fragments spanning the CDR3 region. Sequencing of the amplicons was done on the Illumina HiSeq platform. Concerning the study's data processing: Synthetic template baselines were used to correct PCR bias computationally, reads within Hamming distance 2 were collapsed, and singletons that could not be merged were discarded. Reads were aligned to IMGT to assign V, D and J genes, CDR3 length, and insertions or deletions at six rearrangement sites. Within each subset, clonotype counts were normalized to the number of sorted cells before true diversity and Gini coefficients were calculated with the tcR R package. The overlap coefficient, calculated on TCRB nucleotide sequences, was used to measure repertoire sharing. Out-of-frame TCRB sequences from naive cells were analyzed as a proxy for the pre-selection repertoire. Here the immuneACCESS table is served through TCRdb, limited to in-frame sequences with V and J called. Missing clones are a known gap in these copies; in checked studies unresolved V genes cover under half, and the rest lacks a known reason. The V and J calls and clone size are taken from that table; D and trimming were inferred from the DNA. This sample gives 600,000 to 700,000 clones in total; around 11% of them show up just once. The ten largest account for around 0.12% of the sample.

This specimen belongs to a study of beta chain features in type 1 diabetes (dated 2018 in TCRdb). For the wider study: Mean age, gender distribution, total cell number and subset yield did not differ between patients and healthy donors. Whereas all 30 or so donors provided naive and central memory subsets, regulatory and stem cell-like memory subsets were isolated from just 8 patients and roughly 8 healthy donors. A total of 85 million to 110 million sorted cells were examined across all samples, and RNA yield correlated strongly with the number of cells per subset. The study compared TCRB repertoires of sorted circulating CD4+ T cell subsets between recently diagnosed type 1 diabetes patients and matched healthy donors.

The study at large found these results: Because small numbers of individuals were included in the HLA sub-analyses, any influence of HLA type on TCRB rearrangement was left unresolved. Type 1 diabetes patients showed a moderate but significant shortening of TCRB CDR3 length in all four CD4+ subsets. Naive, central memory and regulatory TCRB repertoires appeared more similar among patients than among healthy donors. Because cDNA rather than genomic DNA was sequenced, highly expressing activated cells could have been over-represented, although no difference in activation and CD3 levels was found between groups. Shorter templates might have been favored by PCR, but patient and control samples were amplified and corrected together, so both groups would have been affected equally by any skew. Fewer insertions and more nucleotide deletions at VDJ recombination sites were observed in patients with type 1 diabetes, implying thymic rearrangement abnormalities.

Each donor gave one peripheral blood draw, averaging approximately 110 mL, which was collected into heparinised tubes. A BD FACSAria II and a panel including CD45RO, CCR7, CD25, CD127, CD95 and CD27 were used to sort naive, central memory, regulatory and stem cell-like memory CD4+ T cells. Every sorted population had a purity above 95%. PBMCs were separated immediately by Lymphoprep density gradient centrifugation and were stained directly, without being cultured. To minimize batch effects, samples were stained and sorted in pairs, one healthy donor with one patient per experiment. The TCR comes from a man aged 30-40 years with type 1 diabetes. Sample: naive CD4+ T cells from blood. The cell subset or site tag for this specimen amounts to: true naive CD4+ T cells. The rearrangement combines TRBV18 with TRBJ2-7, and TRBD1 matches 10 of the central bases. The CDR3 protein is CASSPLAGQGMQQYF. The DNA sequence follows: TGTGCCAGCTCACCACTTGCGGGACAGGGGATGCAGCAGTACTTC.